Below, 7 T cell receptor beta chains from the same sample are listed, as sequenced in a study of tumor-infiltrating lymphocytes in primary liver carcinoma. A primer matching the constant region was used to make TCR beta cDNA from approximately 500 ng of total RNA. TCR beta libraries came from three nested multiplex PCR rounds using slightly modified ARM-PCR. The study ran its first two PCR rounds for around 10 cycles each, using TRBV1-TRBV30 forward primers and a C-beta reverse primer. In TCRdb, the multiplex PCR reads were re-called with MiXCR into one record per CDR3 protein. The sample has tens of thousands of distinct CDR3 sequences; around 75% are singletons. The tissue used was unsorted bulk material of roughly 17-33 mg. RNA and DNA were co-extracted from it with the AllPrep DNA/RNA mini kit. Material for sequencing was tumor-adjacent normal liver tissue. All receptors come from a man aged 35-49 years with primary liver carcinoma and hepatitis B virus infection.

Turning to this clonotype: A read error may produce the germline difference seen at one junction end. This chain connects TRBV5-1 to TRBJ2-2, with 11 bases identical to TRBD1. The CDR3 extends over 18 amino acids. The germline V gene has CDR1 SGHRS and CDR2 YFSETQ. The CDR3 reads CPSSSPHGTGGYTGELFF. CDR3 DNA: TGCCCCAGCAGCTCGCCACATGGGACAGGGGGTTACACCGGGGAGCTGTTTTTT.

The chain has TRBV29-1 and TRBJ2-7, with 7 bases matching TRBD1. Germline CDR1 SQVTM, CDR2 ANQGSEA. This CDR3 region has 14 residues. Germline trimming cut 6 bases from V and 7 bases from J; bases unmatched to any gene: 15. The CDR3 nucleotides are TGCAGCGTCACAGACAGGGTGGATCAGCTTGAGCAGTACTTC. It translates to CSVTDRVDQLEQYF.

CDR3 sequence: CSGRQIRDETQYF. Written as DNA, the CDR3 is TGCAGCGGGAGACAGATCCGGGATGAGACCCAGTACTTC. The gene calls are TRBV29-1 and TRBJ2-5; D may correspond to TRBD1 or TRBD2 (5 bases each). CDR3 length: 13 residues. The germline gives CDR1 SQVTM, CDR2 ANQGSEA. V was cut by 7 bases and J by 5 bases, with 17 bases left in between.

Note on this clonotype: Sequence at one end of the junction differs from germline and may be a read error. This chain uses TRBV11-2 with TRBJ2-3; D not resolved. The CDR3 has 12 amino acids. Germline V lookup: CDR1 SGHAT, CDR2 FQNNGV. CDR3 DNA: TGTGCCATCAGCTTAGAGCCAGATACGCAGTATTTT. It is translated as CAISLEPDTQYF.

This clonotype was seen a handful of times. A much larger clonotype is one base distant, so this may be a read error. The CDR3 is CVSRPGYYNEQFF. The CDR3 DNA reads as TGTGTCAGCAGACCGGGTTATTACAATGAGCAGTTCTTC. The chain links TRBV25-1 to TRBJ2-1; no reliable D call. In germline, CDR1 is MGHDK, CDR2 SYGVNS. CDR3 length equals 13 residues.

This clonotype was recorded only once. Because the CDR3 is missing its conserved closing phenylalanine or tryptophan, this is likely a read error. The rearrangement joins TRBV4-2 to TRBJ2-1; the D gene is possibly TRBD2 (5 bases). This CDR3 contains 18 residues. Germline assignment: CDR1 LGHNA and CDR2 YNFKEQ. CDR3 in DNA: TGTGCCAGCAACCAAGATTGGAGGATAGGCAGAGTCTACAATGAGCAGTTCTTA. Its protein product is CASNQDWRIGRVYNEQFL.

This clonotype was counted ten times or more. This chain connects TRBV28 to TRBJ2-7, with 7 bases aligning to TRBD1. The J segment lost 3 bases and the V segment lost 2 bases, leaving 4 bases of the junction unmatched. The CDR3 has 14 amino acids. Germline CDR1 and CDR2: MDHEN and SYDVKM. The CDR3 sequence: CASSLPQGFYEQYF. DNA of the CDR3: TGTGCCAGCAGTTTACCACAGGGGTTCTACGAGCAGTACTTC.